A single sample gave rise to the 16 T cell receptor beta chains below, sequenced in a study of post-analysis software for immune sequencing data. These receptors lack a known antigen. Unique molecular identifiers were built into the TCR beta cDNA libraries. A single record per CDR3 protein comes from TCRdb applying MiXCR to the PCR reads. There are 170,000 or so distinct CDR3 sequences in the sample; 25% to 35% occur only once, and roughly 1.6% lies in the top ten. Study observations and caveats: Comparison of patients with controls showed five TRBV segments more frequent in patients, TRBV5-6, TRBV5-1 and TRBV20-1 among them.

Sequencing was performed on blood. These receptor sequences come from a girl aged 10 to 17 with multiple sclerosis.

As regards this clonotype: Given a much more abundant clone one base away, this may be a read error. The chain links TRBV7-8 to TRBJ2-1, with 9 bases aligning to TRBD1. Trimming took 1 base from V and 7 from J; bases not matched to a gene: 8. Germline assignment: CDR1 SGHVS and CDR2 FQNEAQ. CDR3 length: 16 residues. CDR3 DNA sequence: TGTGCCAGCAGCTTAGACAGGGGGCGGTTGCAAAATGAGCAGTTCTTC. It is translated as CASSLDRGRLQNEQFF.

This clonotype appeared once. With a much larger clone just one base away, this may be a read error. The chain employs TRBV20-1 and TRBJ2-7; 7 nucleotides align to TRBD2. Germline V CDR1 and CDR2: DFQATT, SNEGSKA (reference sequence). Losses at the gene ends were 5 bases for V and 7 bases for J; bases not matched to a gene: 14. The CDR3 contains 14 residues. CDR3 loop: CSAYRDYAYNEQYF. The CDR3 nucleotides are TGCAGTGCTTACCGGGACTATGCGTACAATGAGCAGTACTTC.

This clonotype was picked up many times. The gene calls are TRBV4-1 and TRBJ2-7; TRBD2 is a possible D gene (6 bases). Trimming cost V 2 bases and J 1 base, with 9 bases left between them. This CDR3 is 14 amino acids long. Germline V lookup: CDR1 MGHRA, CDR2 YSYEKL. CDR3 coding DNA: TGCGCCAGCAGCCAAAGGGCGGGATCCTACGAGCAGTACTTC. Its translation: CASSQRAGSYEQYF.

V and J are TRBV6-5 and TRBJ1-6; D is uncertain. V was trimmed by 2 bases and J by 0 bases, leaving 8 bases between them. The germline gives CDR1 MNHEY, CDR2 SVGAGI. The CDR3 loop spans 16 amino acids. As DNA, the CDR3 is TGTGCCAGCAGTTACGACGGTTCCTCCTATAATTCACCCCTCCACTTT. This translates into CASSYDGSSYNSPLHF.

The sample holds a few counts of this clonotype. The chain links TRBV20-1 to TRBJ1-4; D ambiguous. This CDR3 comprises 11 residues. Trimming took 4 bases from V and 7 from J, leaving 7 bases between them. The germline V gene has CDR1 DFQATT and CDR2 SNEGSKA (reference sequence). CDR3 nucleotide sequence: TGCAGTGCTATATATGGTGAAAAACTGTTTTTT. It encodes CSAIYGEKLFF.

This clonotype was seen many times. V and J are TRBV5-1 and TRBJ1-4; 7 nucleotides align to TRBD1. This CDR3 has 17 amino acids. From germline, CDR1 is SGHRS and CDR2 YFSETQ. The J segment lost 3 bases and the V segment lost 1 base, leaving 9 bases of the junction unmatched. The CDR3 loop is CASSLPVLTGSNEKLFF. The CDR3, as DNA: TGCGCCAGCAGCTTGCCGGTCCTGACAGGGTCTAATGAAAAACTGTTTTTT.

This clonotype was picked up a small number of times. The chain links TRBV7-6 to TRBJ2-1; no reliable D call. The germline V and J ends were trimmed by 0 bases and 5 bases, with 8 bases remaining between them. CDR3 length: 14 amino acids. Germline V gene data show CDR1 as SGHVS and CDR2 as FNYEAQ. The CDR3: CASSLAGIHNEQFF. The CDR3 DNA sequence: TGTGCCAGCAGCTTAGCGGGAATCCACAATGAGCAGTTCTTC.

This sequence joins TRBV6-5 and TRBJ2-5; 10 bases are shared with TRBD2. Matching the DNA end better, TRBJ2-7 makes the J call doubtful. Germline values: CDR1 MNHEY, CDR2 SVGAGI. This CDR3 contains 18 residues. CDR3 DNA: TGTGCCAGCAGTTACGCCCACCCTGGACTAGCGGACACCTACGAGCAGTACTTC. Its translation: CASSYAHPGLADTYEQYF.

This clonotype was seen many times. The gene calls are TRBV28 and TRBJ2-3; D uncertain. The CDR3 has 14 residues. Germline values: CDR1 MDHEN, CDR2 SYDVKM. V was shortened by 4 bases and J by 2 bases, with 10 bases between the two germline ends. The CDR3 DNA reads TGTGCCAGCAGTTGGGTAGGATTCACAGATACGCAGTATTTT. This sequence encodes CASSWVGFTDTQYF. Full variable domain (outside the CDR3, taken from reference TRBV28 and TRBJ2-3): DVKVTQSSRYLVKRTGEKVFLECVQDMDHENMFWYRQDPGLGLRLIYFSYDVKMKEKGDIPEGYSVSREKKERFSLILESASTNQTSMYLCASSWVGFTDTQYFGPGTRLTVL.

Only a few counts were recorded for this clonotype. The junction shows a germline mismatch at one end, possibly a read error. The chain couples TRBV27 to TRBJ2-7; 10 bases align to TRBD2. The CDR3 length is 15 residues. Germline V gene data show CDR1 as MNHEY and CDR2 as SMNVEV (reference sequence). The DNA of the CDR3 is TGTGCCGGCAGTTTCCTAGCGGGAGAGCGGTACGAGCAGTACTTC. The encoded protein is CAGSFLAGERYEQYF.

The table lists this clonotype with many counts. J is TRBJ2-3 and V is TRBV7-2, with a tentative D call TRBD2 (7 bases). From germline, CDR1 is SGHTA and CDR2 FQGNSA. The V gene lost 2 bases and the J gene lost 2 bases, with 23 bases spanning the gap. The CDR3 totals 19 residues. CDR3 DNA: TGTGCCAGCAGCTTAATCGGCCCTAGCGGAGGGGGATACACAGATACGCAGTATTTT. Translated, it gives CASSLIGPSGGGYTDTQYF. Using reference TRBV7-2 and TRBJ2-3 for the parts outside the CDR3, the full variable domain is GAGVSQSPSNKVTEKGKDVELRCDPISGHTALYWYRQSLGQGLEFLIYFQGNSAPDKSGLPSDRFSAERTGGSVSTLTIQRTQQEDSAVYLCASSLIGPSGGGYTDTQYFGPGTRLTVL.

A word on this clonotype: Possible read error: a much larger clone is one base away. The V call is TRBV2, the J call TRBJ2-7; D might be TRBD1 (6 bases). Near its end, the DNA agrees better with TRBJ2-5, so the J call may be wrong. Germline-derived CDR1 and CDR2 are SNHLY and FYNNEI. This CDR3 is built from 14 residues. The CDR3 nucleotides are TGTGCCGGCAACCGAGGGGCAGGGGACGAGACCCAGTACTTC. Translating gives CAGNRGAGDETQYF.

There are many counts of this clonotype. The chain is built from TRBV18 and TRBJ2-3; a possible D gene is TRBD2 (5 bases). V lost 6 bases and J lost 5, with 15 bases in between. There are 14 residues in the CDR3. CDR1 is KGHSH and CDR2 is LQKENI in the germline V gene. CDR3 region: CASSPTGIGDTQYF. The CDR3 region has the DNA TGTGCCAGCTCCCCTACCGGGATCGGAGATACGCAGTATTTT.

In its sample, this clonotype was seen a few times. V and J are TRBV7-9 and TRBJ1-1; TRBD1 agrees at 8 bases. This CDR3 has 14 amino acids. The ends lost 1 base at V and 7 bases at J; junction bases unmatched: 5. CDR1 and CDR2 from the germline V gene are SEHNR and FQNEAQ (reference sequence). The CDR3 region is CASSLGQGWGEAFF. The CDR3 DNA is TGTGCCAGCAGCTTAGGACAGGGGTGGGGTGAAGCTTTCTTT.

The CDR3 region is CASRPADTGELFF. CDR3 DNA: TGCGCCAGCAGGCCAGCGGACACCGGGGAGCTGTTTTTT. The J gene is TRBJ2-2, the V gene TRBV5-1, with D perhaps matching TRBD2 (5 bases). Germline values: CDR1 SGHRS, CDR2 YFSETQ. Trimming took 5 bases from V and 3 from J, leaving 8 bases between them. The CDR3 loop spans 13 amino acids. Looking up the rest from reference TRBV5-1 and TRBJ2-2 gives the full variable domain: KAGVTQTPRYLIKTRGQQVTLSCSPISGHRSVSWYQQTPGQGLQFLFEYFSETQRNKGNFPGRFSGRQFSNSRSEMNVSTLELGDSALYLCASRPADTGELFFGEGSRLTVL.

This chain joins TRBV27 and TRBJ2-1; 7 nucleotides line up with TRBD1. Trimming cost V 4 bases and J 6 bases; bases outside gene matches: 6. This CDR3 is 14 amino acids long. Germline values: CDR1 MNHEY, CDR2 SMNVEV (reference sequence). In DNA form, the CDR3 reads TGTGCCAGCAGTTCCCCGGGACAGAGCAATGAGCAGTTCTTC. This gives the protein CASSSPGQSNEQFF.